A selection of T cell receptor beta chains follows, all from one sample in a study of cytomegalovirus exposure and HLA in healthy donors. Profiling relied on immunoSEQ multiplex PCR, and the TCRdb table lists in-frame clones only, not all of them. Across tens of thousands of clones, the top ten clones capture about 0.5% of the sample. The sequenced sample consisted of PBMCs. Receptors were obtained from a man in his forties or fifties in good health and CMV-seronegative. The CDR3 runs from the conserved cysteine through the conserved F or W. The D gene is left open where the match is weak.

TRBV5-4,TRBD2,TRBJ2-1,TGTGCCAGCAGCTTGGGAGCGCGGGGGGGTTACAATGAGCAGTTCTTC,CASSLGARGGYNEQFF
TRBV6-1,.,TRBJ2-1,TGTGCCAGCAGTGAGTCGGGGAGCTCCTACAATGAGCAGTTCTTC,CASSESGSSYNEQFF
TRBV6-5,.,TRBJ1-1,TGTGCCAGCATGCGGGGGGCGCGAACTGAAGCTTTCTTT,CASMRGARTEAFF
TRBV7-2,TRBD1,TRBJ1-1,TGTGCCAGCATGCCGGGGACAGGGCAAACTGAAGCTTTCTTT,CASMPGTGQTEAFF
TRBV29-1,.,TRBJ2-2,TGCAGCGCCTCTGCGGGGCCACTAGCCGGGGAGCTGTTTTTT,CSASAGPLAGELFF
TRBV7-2,.,TRBJ1-4,TGTGCCAGCAGCCCTAAAGGCGGAGCTTTAAATGAAAAACTGTTTTTT,CASSPKGGALNEKLFF
TRBV7-9,TRBD1,TRBJ1-1,TGTGCCAGCAGCTTAGTGCAGGGGGACGCTGAAGCTTTCTTT,CASSLVQGDAEAFF
TRBV19,.,TRBJ2-6,TGTGCCAGTAGTCCTTTTGGTCAGGGCTCGGGGGCCAACGTCCTGACTTTC,CASSPFGQGSGANVLTF
TRBV2,.,TRBJ2-5,TGTGCCAGCACCAGAGCAGGGACTGGAGAGACCCAGTACTTC,CASTRAGTGETQYF
TRBV18,.,TRBJ1-2,TGTGCCAGCTCCTCTCCCGTAGACTATGGCTACACCTTC,CASSSPVDYGYTF
TRBV10-2,TRBD2,TRBJ2-3,TGCGCCAGCGGGGCAACGGGGGGTCGAGATACGCAGTATTTT,CASGATGGRDTQYF
TRBV6-1,TRBD1,TRBJ1-3,TGTGCCAGCAGTTCGGGACAGAGCTCTGGAAACACCATATATTTT,CASSSGQSSGNTIYF
TRBV7-2,.,TRBJ2-2,TGTGCCAGCAGCTTGGGGGGGCTCGCCGGGGAGCTGTTTTTT,CASSLGGLAGELFF
TRBV5-1,.,TRBJ2-7,TGCGCTAGCAACAGGGAACCAAATACCTACGAGCAGTACTTC,CASNREPNTYEQYF
TRBV7-6,TRBD2,TRBJ2-7,TGTGCCAGCAGCCAACCGGGGGGTGTCTACGAGCAGTACTTC,CASSQPGGVYEQYF
TRBV4-1,.,TRBJ1-2,TGCGCCAGCAGCCAAGAATCCCTGGGGCAGGGTGGCTACACCTTC,CASSQESLGQGGYTF
TRBV1,.,TRBJ2-7,TGCACCAGCAGCCCTCAGATAGAATCGGGACAGCAAAACTACGAGCAGTACTTC,CTSSPQIESGQQNYEQYF
TRBV28,.,TRBJ1-2,TGTGCCAGCAGTCAGCCAAGAACAGCATCCTATGGCTACACCTTC,CASSQPRTASYGYTF
TRBV9,TRBD1,TRBJ1-1,TGTGCCAGCAGCGTAGGAGGGACAGAGCACTCGAACACTGAAGCTTTCTTT,CASSVGGTEHSNTEAFF
TRBV5-1,TRBD1,TRBJ1-5,TGCGCCAGCAGTACGGGACAGGACAATCAGCCCCAGCATTTT,CASSTGQDNQPQHF
TRBV19,.,TRBJ2-7,TGTGCCAGTAGTATTCGGGGTTCAGTGGGATACGAGCAGTACTTC,CASSIRGSVGYEQYF
TRBV9,.,TRBJ2-2,TGTGCCAGCAGCGTATCGGGATTTTCGGGGACCGGGGAGCTGTTTTTT,CASSVSGFSGTGELFF
TRBV28,.,TRBJ2-7,TGTGCCAGCAGTCCCACTCGGGGGACAGTTGCAACCTACGAGCAGTACTTC,CASSPTRGTVATYEQYF
TRBV6-1,.,TRBJ1-1,TGTGCCAGCAGCCCCAGGGTATTGGGGACTGAAGCTTTCTTT,CASSPRVLGTEAFF
TRBV9,TRBD1,TRBJ2-2,TGTGCCAGCAGCCGGACAGGGTCCACCGGGGAGCTGTTTTTT,CASSRTGSTGELFF
TRBV5-4,TRBD1,TRBJ1-6,TGTGCCAGCAGCAGAAATCAGGGGGCTCTAGATCCACCCCTCCACTTT,CASSRNQGALDPPLHF
TRBV29-1,.,TRBJ2-1,TGCAGCGTTGATCCCCAAAGGAGTGAGCAGTTCTTC,CSVDPQRSEQFF
TRBV10-2,TRBD1,TRBJ2-3,TGCGCCAGCAGTGACCCGACAGGGGGGCCAGATACGCAGTATTTT,CASSDPTGGPDTQYF
TRBV29-1,.,TRBJ2-7,TGCAGCGGCCTGGGGATCCAGGGAAGGCCCTACGAGCAGTACTTC,CSGLGIQGRPYEQYF
TRBV7-6,.,TRBJ2-7,TGTGCCAGCAGCTTGCTGGGGCGAGAGCAGTACTTC,CASSLLGREQYF
TRBV9,.,TRBJ1-1,TGTGCCAGCAGCGCCTGGGGGGGGGAGAACACTGAAGCTTTCTTT,CASSAWGGENTEAFF
TRBV9,.,TRBJ2-7,TGTGCCAGCAGCGTAGGTCCCCAGGGGAGCTCCTACGAGCAGTACTTC,CASSVGPQGSSYEQYF
TRBV6-1,TRBD1,TRBJ1-5,TGTGCCAGCATGAAGGGGACAGTTAGCAATCAGCCCCAGCATTTT,CASMKGTVSNQPQHF
TRBV5-4,TRBD2,TRBJ2-3,TGTGCCAGCAGCTTGGGTGGGACTAGCGGGGGTGATACGCAGTATTTT,CASSLGGTSGGDTQYF
TRBV28,.,TRBJ1-2,TGTGCCAGCAGTTTCCCCAGGATCTATGGCTACACCTTC,CASSFPRIYGYTF
TRBV9,TRBD1,TRBJ2-7,TGTGCCAGCAGCGCCGGGACAGGGACCTACGAGCAGTACTTC,CASSAGTGTYEQYF
TRBV28,TRBD1,TRBJ2-1,TGTGCCAGCCCCCCCGGGACAGAGTACAATGAGCAGTTCTTC,CASPPGTEYNEQFF
TRBV27,TRBD1,TRBJ1-6,TGTGCCAGCAGTTTAGGGACAGGGAGGAATTCACCCCTCCACTTT,CASSLGTGRNSPLHF
TRBV2,.,TRBJ1-2,TGTGCCAGCACCCCGGACAGAAACTATGGCTACACCTTC,CASTPDRNYGYTF
TRBV5-1,TRBD1,TRBJ1-1,TGCGCCAGCAGCTTGGACAGGGGGGGAGCTTTCTTT,CASSLDRGGAFF
TRBV19,TRBD1,TRBJ1-5,TGTGCCAGTAGTATTAGGGACGGACAGGGATTCTATAGCAATCAGCCCCAGCATTTT,CASSIRDGQGFYSNQPQHF
TRBV5-1,.,TRBJ1-1,TGCGCCAGCAGCTATAACTTAATGAACACTGAAGCTTTCTTT,CASSYNLMNTEAFF
TRBV15,.,TRBJ1-5,TGTGCCACCAGCAGAGATAATATCGGGGTTGGCAATCAGCCCCAGCATTTT,CATSRDNIGVGNQPQHF
TRBV25-1,.,TRBJ2-7,TGTGCCAGCAGTTGGGGAGGGGGTTCGTTCTACGAGCAGTACTTC,CASSWGGGSFYEQYF
TRBV19,.,TRBJ2-7,TGTGCCAGTAGTACCCCCCTGGCGGTTGCCTTC,CASSTPLAVAF
TRBV27,.,TRBJ1-5,TGTGCCAGCAGTTTACGGGAGAATCAGCCCCAGCATTTT,CASSLRENQPQHF
TRBV5-1,.,TRBJ2-2,TGCGCCAGCAGCTTCCAGAGTCTACAGGGGAGGAGGAACACCGGGGAGCTGTTTTTT,CASSFQSLQGRRNTGELFF
TRBV18,TRBD1,TRBJ2-1,TGTGCCAGCTCACCGGGACAGGGAAGCGGAAATGAGCAGTTCTTC,CASSPGQGSGNEQFF
TRBV10-3,.,TRBJ2-1,TGTGCCATCAGTGAGGGCGGTGTAAATGAGCAGTTCTTC,CAISEGGVNEQFF
TRBV4-3,TRBD2,TRBJ2-3,TGCGCCAGCAGCCAAGATATACTAGCGGGGGGACAGACTAGCACAGATACGCAGTATTTT,CASSQDILAGGQTSTDTQYF
TRBV2,TRBD1,TRBJ1-3,TGTGCCAGCAGTGGGGGACAGGGGGCTTTCTCTGGAAACACCATATATTTT,CASSGGQGAFSGNTIYF
TRBV5-1,TRBD2,TRBJ2-7,TGCGCCAGCAGCCCTAGCGGCTACGAGCAGTACTTC,CASSPSGYEQYF
TRBV18,.,TRBJ2-2,TGTGCCAGCTCACCACTCCTTTTCGGCAGGATCTATACCGGGGAGCTGTTTTTT,CASSPLLFGRIYTGELFF
TRBV29-1,.,TRBJ1-2,TGCAGCGTTGTACAGGGACACACCTCGGGATCCATCTATGGCTACACCTTC,CSVVQGHTSGSIYGYTF